This T cell receptor beta chain came from a study of T cells in Graves' hyperthyroidism and ophthalmopathy. Study-level findings and limits: Appearing also in blood were most of the thyroid clonotypes expanded above 0.001.

Amplified TCR beta CDR3 regions came from RNA transcripts. TCR CDR3 regions were first amplified by RT-PCR with HTBI primers. One entry per CDR3 protein, called by TCRdb with MiXCR from the multiplex PCR reads. This table holds about 380,000 distinct CDR3 sequences, less than 20% found once. In its sample, this clonotype was seen a few times. Its antigen is unknown. Per germline, CDR1 ENHRY and CDR2 SYGVKD. This CDR3 has 15 amino acids. Trimming cost V 8 bases and J 1 base, with 17 bases left between them. The TCR sequence derives from a man aged 18 to 29 with Graves' ophthalmopathy. Material: blood. The chain combines TRBV10-3 with TRBJ1-1; a weak D match, TRBD1 (6 bases). For the CDR3, the DNA is TGTGCCATCGGAGGGGAGGGGGATAGGAACACTGAAGCTTTCTTT. This encodes CAIGGEGDRNTEAFF.